Included here is one T cell receptor (beta chain) sequence, with context. The data originate from a study of control samples from healthy donors and cancer patients. TCRdb's copy holds only in-frame clones and misses some; the assay was immunoSEQ multiplex PCR. The table lists about 75,000 clones, 94% of them singletons. V was shortened by 1 base and J by 5 bases, with 15 bases between the two germline ends. This CDR3 is built from 16 residues. Germline V CDR1 and CDR2: LNHNV, YYDKDF (reference sequence). This clonotype was sampled from a woman aged 40 to 50 in good health. V is TRBV15 and J is TRBJ1-5; no reliable D call. Sequenced sample: blood. CDR3 coding DNA: TGTGCCACCAGCAGAGTTGTGGGAGGATCGGATCAGCCCCAGCATTTT. Translated: CATSRVVGGSDQPQHF.